The T cell receptor beta chain under discussion was sequenced for a study of blood T cell repertoires in COVID-19. At the level of the study: Sources were T cells, B-cell-depleted T cells, or PBMCs; the material itself was cDNA or gDNA.

Trimming cost V 4 bases and J 0 bases; bases outside gene matches: 14. The CDR3 extends over 18 amino acids. Germline V gene sequence: CDR1 SGHNT, CDR2 YYREEE (reference sequence). Data came from immunoSEQ multiplex PCR; TCRdb stores just in-frame clones and leaves some out. Among just over 650,000 clones listed, 70% to 90% were seen once. Sequencing input: peripheral blood. The chain links TRBV5-4 to TRBJ2-5; 8 bases match TRBD2. The receptor comes from a woman aged 18-29 years with acute or convalescent COVID-19. The CDR3 DNA sequence: TGTGCCAGCAGCCAAAACCCTTTCGGGGGGGGGTACCAAGAGACCCAGTACTTC. Translated: CASSQNPFGGGYQETQYF. Full variable domain (rest looked up from reference TRBV5-4 and TRBJ2-5): ETGVTQSPTHLIKTRGQQVTLRCSSQSGHNTVSWYQQALGQGPQFIFQYYREEENGRGNFPPRFSGLQFPNYSSELNVNALELDDSALYLCASSQNPFGGGYQETQYFGPGTRLLVL.